The 16 T cell receptor beta chains in this list originate from one sample, sequenced in a study of graft-versus-host responses after intestinal transplantation. Only in-frame clones appear in the TCRdb table, and some are missing; sequencing was by immunoSEQ multiplex PCR. The profile shows 70,000 to 80,000 clones, roughly 87% of them singletons. No antigen has been identified for these receptors. This specimen consisted of unstimulated CD8+ T cells sorted from spleen or lymph node cells, obtained before intestinal transplant. All receptors derive from a human donor who received an intestinal transplant.

The gene calls are TRBV27 and TRBJ1-2, with D possibly matching TRBD1 (5 bases). CDR3 length: 15 residues. V was pared by 2 bases and J by 3 bases, with 13 bases between. CDR1 MNHEY and CDR2 SMNVEV come from the germline V gene (reference sequence). CDR3 coding DNA: TGTGCCAGCAGTTTACTGTGGGGCAGAGACTATGGCTACACCTTC. Translated: CASSLLWGRDYGYTF.

The chain combines TRBV25-1 with TRBJ1-1, with D possibly matching TRBD1 (5 bases). V was shortened by 6 bases and J by 4 bases, with 15 bases between the two germline ends. This CDR3 region has 14 residues. CDR1 and CDR2 from the germline V gene are MGHDK and SYGVNS. The CDR3 here is CASSGEGFSTEAFF. In DNA, the CDR3 is TGTGCCAGCAGCGGGGAGGGGTTTAGCACTGAAGCTTTCTTT. Based on the CDR3 plus reference TRBV25-1 and TRBJ1-1, the full variable domain is EADIYQTPRYLVIGTGKKITLECSQTMGHDKMYWYQQDPGMELHLIHYSYGVNSTEKGDLSSESTVSRIRTEHFPLTLESARPSHTSQYLCASSGEGFSTEAFFGQGTRLTVV.

The rearrangement joins TRBV27 to TRBJ2-3; 9 bases align to TRBD1. V lost 3 bases and J lost 7; bases outside the gene matches: 5. CDR3 size: 14 residues. Germline CDR1 and CDR2: MNHEY and SMNVEV (reference sequence). The DNA of the CDR3 is TGTGCCAGCAGTTTGCCGGACAGGGGATATACGCAGTATTTT. It encodes CASSLPDRGYTQYF.

V is TRBV7-8 and J is TRBJ2-7, with 7 positions matching TRBD2. The CDR3 loop spans 17 amino acids. V was pared by 1 base and J by 5 bases, with 14 bases of the junction left unmatched. CDR1 is SGHVS and CDR2 is FQNEAQ in the germline V gene. The CDR3: CASSLGRYALGGDEQYF. In DNA, the CDR3 is TGTGCCAGCAGCTTAGGAAGATACGCGCTTGGGGGGGACGAGCAGTACTTC. The variable domain in full, completed from reference TRBV7-8 and TRBJ2-7, reads GAGVSQSPRYKVAKRGQDVALRCDPISGHVSLFWYQQALGQGPEFLTYFQNEAQLDKSGLPSDRFFAERPEGSVSTLKIQRTQQEDSAVYLCASSLGRYALGGDEQYFGPGTRLTVT.

The chain employs TRBV9 and TRBJ2-5; 9 bases fit TRBD1. The germline CDR1 and CDR2 sequences are SGDLS and YYNGEE. V lost 6 bases to trimming and J lost 2 bases; unmatched junction nucleotides: 8. The CDR3 loop spans 15 amino acids. The CDR3 reads CASTYGQGPQETQYF. The CDR3 bases are TGTGCCAGCACTTACGGACAGGGGCCGCAAGAGACCCAGTACTTC.

The chain links TRBV27 to TRBJ2-5, with no clear D. The germline V gene has CDR1 MNHEY and CDR2 SMNVEV (reference sequence). This CDR3 spans 11 amino acids. V was trimmed by 7 bases and J by 5 bases, leaving 8 bases between them. The CDR3 loop is CASKAGETQYF. CDR3 nucleotides: TGTGCCAGCAAGGCCGGGGAGACCCAGTACTTC.

This chain joins TRBV9 and TRBJ2-1; tentatively, D is TRBD1 (6 bases). V dropped 3 bases and J dropped 6 bases, with 7 bases sitting between them. The germline gives CDR1 SGDLS, CDR2 YYNGEE. The CDR3 length is 12 residues. The CDR3 DNA follows: TGTGCCAGCAGCGCGACAGGCAATGAGCAGTTCTTC. This codes for CASSATGNEQFF.

V is TRBV27 and J is TRBJ2-5; TRBD1 aligns across 9 bases. TRBJ2-7 matches the DNA end more closely, so the J call is doubtful. Per germline, CDR1 MNHEY and CDR2 SMNVEV (reference sequence). This CDR3 contains 15 residues. The chain's CDR3 is CASSSTGTGMDEQYF. The CDR3 bases are TGTGCCAGCAGTTCAACCGGGACAGGGATGGACGAGCAGTACTTC.

The rearrangement joins TRBV5-6 to TRBJ1-5; 7 nucleotides match TRBD1. This CDR3 region has 17 residues. Germline CDR1 reads SGHDT; CDR2 reads YYEEEE. The J segment lost 2 bases and the V segment lost 2 bases, leaving 10 bases of the junction unmatched. CDR3: CASSFGRGRVGNQPQHF. The CDR3 bases are TGTGCCAGCAGCTTTGGAAGGGGGCGGGTTGGCAATCAGCCCCAGCATTTT.

The chain couples TRBV9 to TRBJ1-2; 10 positions match TRBD1. V shed 3 bases and J 4 bases; nucleotides not matched to a gene: 6. From germline, CDR1 is SGDLS and CDR2 YYNGEE. The CDR3 contains 15 residues. Here the CDR3 DNA reads TGTGCCAGCAGCGAGACAGGGGGCCCCCCCTATGGCTACACCTTC. It specifies CASSETGGPPYGYTF.

The rearrangement joins TRBV7-9 to TRBJ2-1; TRBD2 matches at 8 bases. Germline V CDR1 and CDR2: SEHNR, FQNEAQ (reference sequence). The trim removed 2 bases at V and 9 bases at J, leaving 12 bases unmatched. CDR3 length: 16 residues. CDR3 nucleotide sequence: TGTGCCAGCAGCTTATTACGGGGGGGCGGGATAGGTGAGCAGTTCTTC. Amino acid sequence: CASSLLRGGGIGEQFF.

The chain combines TRBV5-1 with TRBJ2-3; 8 positions match TRBD2. This CDR3 has 15 amino acids. The V gene end was trimmed by 4 bases and the J gene end by 0 bases; junction bases not matched to a gene: 4. From germline, CDR1 is SGHRS and CDR2 YFSETQ. The CDR3 DNA is TGCGCCAGCAGCCCCGAGCGGGGGAGCACAGATACGCAGTATTTT. The encoded protein is CASSPERGSTDTQYF.

This chain connects TRBV2 to TRBJ2-3; D unclear. This CDR3 has 13 residues. The V and J ends lost 4 bases and 1 base respectively, with 6 bases between them. Germline values: CDR1 SNHLY, CDR2 FYNNEI. CDR3 in amino acids: CASSARGTDTQYF. The CDR3 nucleotides are TGTGCCAGCAGTGCACGGGGCACAGATACGCAGTATTTT.

CDR3 amino acids: CASPSPDRGREKLFF. The CDR3 DNA is TGTGCCAGTCCCTCACCGGACAGGGGGCGTGAAAAACTGTTTTTT. The chain has TRBV19 and TRBJ1-4, with 11 bases matching TRBD1. Germline-derived CDR1 and CDR2 are LNHDA and SQIVND (reference sequence). This CDR3 is 15 amino acids long. V lost 8 bases, J lost 7 bases, and 9 bases stayed unmatched.

The rearrangement uses TRBV7-9 and TRBJ1-5, with D unclear. Trimming left V 5 bases short and J 7 bases short, with 12 bases between. This CDR3 is built from 13 residues. The V gene's germline CDR1 is SEHNR and CDR2 FQNEAQ (reference sequence). The CDR3 DNA follows: TGTGCCAGCAGCACCGGGAGGGTGCAGCCCCAGCATTTT. Protein: CASSTGRVQPQHF.

The rearrangement joins TRBV9 to TRBJ2-5; 11 positions agree with TRBD2. The DNA end lines up better with TRBJ2-7; the J call may be wrong. Germline V lookup: CDR1 SGDLS, CDR2 YYNGEE. The CDR3 is 14 residues long. This chain's CDR3 is CASSGSGGADEQYF. CDR3 coding DNA: TGTGCCAGCAGCGGTAGCGGGGGGGCCGACGAGCAGTACTTC.